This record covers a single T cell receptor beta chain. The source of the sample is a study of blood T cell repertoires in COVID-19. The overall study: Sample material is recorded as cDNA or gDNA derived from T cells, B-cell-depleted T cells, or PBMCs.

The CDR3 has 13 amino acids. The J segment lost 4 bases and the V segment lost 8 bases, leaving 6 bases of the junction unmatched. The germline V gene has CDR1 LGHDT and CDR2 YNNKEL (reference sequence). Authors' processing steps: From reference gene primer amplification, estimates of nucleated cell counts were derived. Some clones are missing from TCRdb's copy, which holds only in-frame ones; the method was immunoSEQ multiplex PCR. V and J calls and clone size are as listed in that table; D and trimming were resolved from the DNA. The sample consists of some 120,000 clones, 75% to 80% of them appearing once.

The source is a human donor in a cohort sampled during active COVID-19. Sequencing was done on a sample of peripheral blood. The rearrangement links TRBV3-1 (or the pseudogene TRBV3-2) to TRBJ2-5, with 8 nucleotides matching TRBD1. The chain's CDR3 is CASEAGGRETQYF. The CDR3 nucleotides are TGTGCCAGCGAGGCAGGGGGCAGAGAGACCCAGTACTTC.